These T cell receptor beta chains were read from a single sample in a study of CD8+ T cells in alopecia areata. This table comes from immunoSEQ multiplex PCR, and its TCRdb copy is limited to in-frame clones, with some not included. The sample lists about 40,000 clones, roughly 92% occurring once. The sample in question was CD8+ T cells sorted from blood, obtained at week 24, from a patient treated with tofacitinib. These receptors originate from a human donor with alopecia areata. CDR3s include the opening cysteine and the closing phenylalanine or tryptophan. Each record gives: CDR3 DNA, CDR3 protein, J gene, CDR3 length, V gene, clone size, D gene. The D gene is left open where the match is weak. Only part of the rows carry a size: once, few, many, or a class if the clone is expanded.

cdr3_nt: TGTGCCAGCAGTGAATCGCGCCTGATGATTCAGCCCCAGCATTTT
cdr3_aa: CASSESRLMIQPQHF
j_call: TRBJ1-5
cdr3_length: 15
v_call: TRBV6-1
clone_size: NA
d_call: NA

cdr3_nt: TGTGCCAGCAGCTTACTAGCGGGGGACACCGGGGAGCTGTTTTTT
cdr3_aa: CASSLLAGDTGELFF
j_call: TRBJ2-2
cdr3_length: 15
v_call: TRBV6-5
clone_size: NA
d_call: TRBD2

cdr3_nt: TGTGCCAGTAGTATTCTTTTTTTGGGAACAGGGAACCACGAGCAGTACTTC
cdr3_aa: CASSILFLGTGNHEQYF
j_call: TRBJ2-7
cdr3_length: 17
v_call: TRBV19
clone_size: NA
d_call: NA

cdr3_nt: TGTGCCAGTAGTGTTACAGTACTCACCGAAGCTTTCTTT
cdr3_aa: CASSVTVLTEAFF
j_call: TRBJ1-1
cdr3_length: 13
v_call: TRBV19
clone_size: NA
d_call: NA

cdr3_nt: TGTGCCAGCAGCGGATCTAGCGGGGGGGCCAGTAGTAATGAGCAGTTCTTC
cdr3_aa: CASSGSSGGASSNEQFF
j_call: TRBJ2-1
cdr3_length: 17
v_call: TRBV9
clone_size: NA
d_call: TRBD2

cdr3_nt: TGCAGCGCTTTCCCGGGACAGGGGAACACCGGGGAGCTGTTTTTT
cdr3_aa: CSAFPGQGNTGELFF
j_call: TRBJ2-2
cdr3_length: 15
v_call: TRBV29-1
clone_size: NA
d_call: TRBD1

cdr3_nt: TGTGCCATCAGTTCCTCCGGGGCTCTCTACGAGCAGTACTTC
cdr3_aa: CAISSSGALYEQYF
j_call: TRBJ2-7
cdr3_length: 14
v_call: TRBV10-3
clone_size: NA
d_call: NA

cdr3_nt: TGTGCCAGTTTCGACTCGGGGGAGCTGTTTTTT
cdr3_aa: CASFDSGELFF
j_call: TRBJ2-2
cdr3_length: 11
v_call: TRBV7-9
clone_size: NA
d_call: NA

cdr3_nt: TGTGCCAGTGGGGGGGTTGGCGAGCAGTACTTC
cdr3_aa: CASGGVGEQYF
j_call: TRBJ2-7
cdr3_length: 11
v_call: TRBV27
clone_size: NA
d_call: TRBD2

cdr3_nt: TGTGCCATCATGCGTAGGTCCGGGGAGCTGTTTTTT
cdr3_aa: CAIMRRSGELFF
j_call: TRBJ2-2
cdr3_length: 12
v_call: TRBV10-3
clone_size: NA
d_call: NA

cdr3_nt: TGTGCCAGTAGTCCCCAAGGGTCCTACGAGCAGTACTTC
cdr3_aa: CASSPQGSYEQYF
j_call: TRBJ2-7
cdr3_length: 13
v_call: TRBV19
clone_size: NA
d_call: NA

cdr3_nt: TGTGCCAGCAGCTTGACTCGTACAGGGGGCGGCAAAGAGACCCAGTACTTC
cdr3_aa: CASSLTRTGGGKETQYF
j_call: TRBJ2-5
cdr3_length: 17
v_call: TRBV7-8
clone_size: NA
d_call: TRBD1

cdr3_nt: TGTGCCAGCAGTCCTACCGTTGGGGGGACAGATACGCAGTATTTT
cdr3_aa: CASSPTVGGTDTQYF
j_call: TRBJ2-3
cdr3_length: 15
v_call: TRBV7-8
clone_size: NA
d_call: NA

cdr3_nt: TGTGCCAGCAGGGGGCCCTTGCAAGAGACCCAGTACTTC
cdr3_aa: CASRGPLQETQYF
j_call: TRBJ2-5
cdr3_length: 13
v_call: TRBV6-1
clone_size: NA
d_call: NA

cdr3_nt: TGCGCCAGCAGCCATAAGGGCCTCCAAGAGACCCAGTACTTC
cdr3_aa: CASSHKGLQETQYF
j_call: TRBJ2-5
cdr3_length: 14
v_call: TRBV4-1
clone_size: NA
d_call: NA

cdr3_nt: TGTGCCAGCTCGATTAGCGGGGGGGCCTACAATGAGCAGTTCTTC
cdr3_aa: CASSISGGAYNEQFF
j_call: TRBJ2-1
cdr3_length: 15
v_call: TRBV7-6
clone_size: NA
d_call: TRBD2

cdr3_nt: TGTGCCAGCAGTTTATTCGGTAGCGGCGTCGAGCAGTACTTC
cdr3_aa: CASSLFGSGVEQYF
j_call: TRBJ2-7
cdr3_length: 14
v_call: TRBV28
clone_size: NA
d_call: NA

cdr3_nt: TGTGCCAGCAGTTTATGGGGCGGGGGGCCCCCAAGCTCCTACAATGAGCAGTTCTTC
cdr3_aa: CASSLWGGGPPSSYNEQFF
j_call: TRBJ2-1
cdr3_length: 19
v_call: TRBV27
clone_size: NA
d_call: TRBD2

cdr3_nt: TGTGCCAGCAGTTTATCCCGACCGTACCAAGAGACCCAGTACTTC
cdr3_aa: CASSLSRPYQETQYF
j_call: TRBJ2-5
cdr3_length: 15
v_call: TRBV28
clone_size: NA
d_call: NA

cdr3_nt: TGTGCCAGCAGTGAACTGAGCGGGGGAGAGACCCAGTACTTC
cdr3_aa: CASSELSGGETQYF
j_call: TRBJ2-5
cdr3_length: 14
v_call: TRBV25-1
clone_size: NA
d_call: TRBD2

cdr3_nt: TGTGCCAGCAGTATGGCACAGATCTACGAGCAGTACTTC
cdr3_aa: CASSMAQIYEQYF
j_call: TRBJ2-7
cdr3_length: 13
v_call: TRBV28
clone_size: NA
d_call: NA

cdr3_nt: TGTGCCAGCAGTCTTTCACCGGGACCCAACCCCTACAATGAGCAGTTCTTC
cdr3_aa: CASSLSPGPNPYNEQFF
j_call: TRBJ2-1
cdr3_length: 17
v_call: TRBV11-2
clone_size: once
d_call: NA

cdr3_nt: TGTGCCAGCAGCCAACTGGACGGGATCCAAGAGACCCAGTACTTC
cdr3_aa: CASSQLDGIQETQYF
j_call: TRBJ2-5
cdr3_length: 15
v_call: TRBV14
clone_size: once
d_call: NA

cdr3_nt: TGTGCCAGCAGCCCCCCCGCCACCGGGGAGCTGTTTTTT
cdr3_aa: CASSPPATGELFF
j_call: TRBJ2-2
cdr3_length: 13
v_call: TRBV7-9
clone_size: NA
d_call: NA

cdr3_nt: TGTGCCAGCAGCCTTCTAGCGGGAAAAACCGGGGAGCTGTTTTTT
cdr3_aa: CASSLLAGKTGELFF
j_call: TRBJ2-2
cdr3_length: 15
v_call: TRBV7-8
clone_size: NA
d_call: TRBD2

cdr3_nt: TGTGCCAGCAGCTCCGGGGAGCTGTTTTTT
cdr3_aa: CASSSGELFF
j_call: TRBJ2-2
cdr3_length: 10
v_call: TRBV7-9
clone_size: NA
d_call: NA

cdr3_nt: TGTGCCAGCAGCTTAATAACAGAGTACGAGCAGTACTTC
cdr3_aa: CASSLITEYEQYF
j_call: TRBJ2-7
cdr3_length: 13
v_call: TRBV5-6
clone_size: NA
d_call: NA

cdr3_nt: TGTGCCAGCAGTTACTCTGAAGTGGCCGAGCAGTACTTC
cdr3_aa: CASSYSEVAEQYF
j_call: TRBJ2-7
cdr3_length: 13
v_call: TRBV6-5
clone_size: NA
d_call: NA

cdr3_nt: TGTGCCAGCAGCTCCCGGGCGAATGAGCAGTTCTTC
cdr3_aa: CASSSRANEQFF
j_call: TRBJ2-1
cdr3_length: 12
v_call: TRBV11-2
clone_size: once
d_call: NA

cdr3_nt: TGTGCCATCAGCCTCGGGACAGGATATTACGAGCAGTACTTC
cdr3_aa: CAISLGTGYYEQYF
j_call: TRBJ2-7
cdr3_length: 14
v_call: TRBV10-3
clone_size: NA
d_call: TRBD1

cdr3_nt: TGTGCCAGCAGCCCTCGGAACCCTTGGTATGGCTACACCTTC
cdr3_aa: CASSPRNPWYGYTF
j_call: TRBJ1-2
cdr3_length: 14
v_call: TRBV7-9
clone_size: NA
d_call: NA

cdr3_nt: TGTGCCAGCAGCGTAGGAGGGGGTATAGAGACCCAGTACTTC
cdr3_aa: CASSVGGGIETQYF
j_call: TRBJ2-5
cdr3_length: 14
v_call: TRBV9
clone_size: once
d_call: NA

cdr3_nt: TGTGCCAGCAGCCTAAATCTCCTAAGCAATCAGCCCCAGCATTTT
cdr3_aa: CASSLNLLSNQPQHF
j_call: TRBJ1-5
cdr3_length: 15
v_call: TRBV7-2
clone_size: NA
d_call: NA

cdr3_nt: TGCGCCAGCCGGACAGGGCAAGGCGGGGAGCTGTTTTTT
cdr3_aa: CASRTGQGGELFF
j_call: TRBJ2-2
cdr3_length: 13
v_call: TRBV5-1
clone_size: once
d_call: TRBD1

cdr3_nt: TGTGCCAGCAGTGAAGGGACAGGGTTACATGGCTACACCTTC
cdr3_aa: CASSEGTGLHGYTF
j_call: TRBJ1-2
cdr3_length: 14
v_call: TRBV25-1
clone_size: NA
d_call: TRBD1

cdr3_nt: TGCAGCGTTGAAGGTGTGGACACCCACAATGAGCAGTTCTTC
cdr3_aa: CSVEGVDTHNEQFF
j_call: TRBJ2-1
cdr3_length: 14
v_call: TRBV29-1
clone_size: few
d_call: NA

cdr3_nt: TGTGCCAGCAGCCCCCGACGAGGGGGGGGCTACCAAGAGACCCAGTACTTC
cdr3_aa: CASSPRRGGGYQETQYF
j_call: TRBJ2-5
cdr3_length: 17
v_call: TRBV7-2
clone_size: NA
d_call: NA

cdr3_nt: TGTGCCAGCTTTAGCCAATCCTACGAGCAGTACTTC
cdr3_aa: CASFSQSYEQYF
j_call: TRBJ2-7
cdr3_length: 12
v_call: TRBV28
clone_size: NA
d_call: NA

cdr3_nt: TGCGCCAGCAGCGATTATTCCGACAGTGGGGCCACCGGGGAGCTGTTTTTT
cdr3_aa: CASSDYSDSGATGELFF
j_call: TRBJ2-2
cdr3_length: 17
v_call: TRBV5-1
clone_size: NA
d_call: NA

cdr3_nt: TGTGCTAGTGGTGGAGGGACGGTGAACACTGAAGCTTTCTTT
cdr3_aa: CASGGGTVNTEAFF
j_call: TRBJ1-1
cdr3_length: 14
v_call: TRBV12-5
clone_size: NA
d_call: NA

cdr3_nt: TGTGCCAGTACCCCCGGGGTATTTGAAGCTTTCTTT
cdr3_aa: CASTPGVFEAFF
j_call: TRBJ1-1
cdr3_length: 12
v_call: TRBV19
clone_size: NA
d_call: NA

cdr3_nt: TGTGCCAGCTCACCTGGACAGGCCCGCACAGATACGCAGTATTTT
cdr3_aa: CASSPGQARTDTQYF
j_call: TRBJ2-3
cdr3_length: 15
v_call: TRBV18
clone_size: NA
d_call: TRBD1

cdr3_nt: TGCGCCAGCAGCCAGACTAGCGGGGGGGCTTTTGAGACCCAGTACTTC
cdr3_aa: CASSQTSGGAFETQYF
j_call: TRBJ2-5
cdr3_length: 16
v_call: TRBV4-1
clone_size: NA
d_call: TRBD2

cdr3_nt: TGTGCCAGCAGCTTAGGGGGACGAGGGGATTCCCAAGAGACCCAGTACTTC
cdr3_aa: CASSLGGRGDSQETQYF
j_call: TRBJ2-5
cdr3_length: 17
v_call: TRBV7-2
clone_size: NA
d_call: NA

cdr3_nt: TGCAGCGCCTTGGAGGGACTAGCGTATTACAATGAGCAGTTCTTC
cdr3_aa: CSALEGLAYYNEQFF
j_call: TRBJ2-1
cdr3_length: 15
v_call: TRBV29-1
clone_size: NA
d_call: TRBD2